The table lists the clone carrying this TCR beta chain with a few counts. What it recognizes is unknown. The entry originates in a study of blood T cells in healthy people across ages. Every donor contributed around 10 milliliters of peripheral blood by blood draw. Trimming cost V 5 bases and J 1 base, with 15 bases left between them. CDR3 length: 16 residues. The germline V gene has CDR1 SGHTA and CDR2 FQGNSA. Alongside a J-beta primer mix, a sample-barcoded 5' primer served in a second PCR lasting about 7 to 11 cycles. MiXCR was run by TCRdb on the 5' RACE reads, yielding one entry per CDR3 protein. Among 1.5 million to 2 million distinct CDR3 sequences listed, approximately 50% were seen once. Broader study findings: Diversity figures derived from one million T cells were judged to underestimate the true value.

This clonotype originated in a woman aged 40 to 50 in good health. V usage is TRBV7-2 and J usage is TRBJ1-5; D remains unclear. The sequenced sample consisted of blood. The CDR3 sequence: CASSLPSRRSNQPQHF. CDR3 nucleotide sequence: TGTGCCAGCAGCCTACCGTCCAGGAGGAGCAATCAGCCCCAGCATTTT.